This T cell receptor beta chain is drawn from a study of identical twins. Template switching, a step in the protocol, added a universal primer site, and cDNA carried unique molecular identifiers. One entry per CDR3 protein results from TCRdb running MiXCR on the 5' RACE reads. The sample contains hundreds of thousands of distinct CDR3 sequences, roughly 7.2% of which appear only once. Study-level results: Analyses based on zero insertions could be partly confounded by invariant MAIT and iNKT cells. Insertion counts were lower in abundant cord blood beta clonotypes, a trend that memory repertoires did not show.

The V gene's germline CDR1 is LGHDT and CDR2 YNNKEL (reference sequence). This CDR3 region has 18 residues. Everyone who gave samples was a healthy Caucasian. Regarding this clonotype: The antigen remains undetermined. A junction boundary mismatches the germline segment, possibly from a read error.

These sequences were also reported in another study, on yellow fever vaccine responses in identical twins.

The V gene is TRBV3-1, the J gene TRBJ2-2; 7 positions agree with TRBD1. The sequenced sample consisted of PBMCs. The sequence was collected from a woman under 30 in good health. In DNA, the CDR3 is TGTGCCTGCAGTCTCAGGAACAGGGGACCTCCGAACACCGGGGAGCTGTTTTTT. Its protein is CACSLRNRGPPNTGELFF.